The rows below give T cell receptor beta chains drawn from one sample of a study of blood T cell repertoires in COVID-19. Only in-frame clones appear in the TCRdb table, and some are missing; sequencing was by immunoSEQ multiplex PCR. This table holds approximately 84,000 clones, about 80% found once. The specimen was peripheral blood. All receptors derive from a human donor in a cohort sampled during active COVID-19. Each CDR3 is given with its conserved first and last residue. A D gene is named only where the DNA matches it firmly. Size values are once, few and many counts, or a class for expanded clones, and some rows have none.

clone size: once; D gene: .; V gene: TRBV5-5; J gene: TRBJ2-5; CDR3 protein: CASSGGRDGTQYF; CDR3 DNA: TGTGCCAGCAGCGGGGGCAGGGATGGGACCCAGTACTTC
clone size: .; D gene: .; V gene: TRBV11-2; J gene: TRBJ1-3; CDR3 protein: CASRSGSSGNTIYF; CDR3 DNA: TGTGCCAGCCGCTCGGGGAGCTCTGGAAACACCATATATTTT
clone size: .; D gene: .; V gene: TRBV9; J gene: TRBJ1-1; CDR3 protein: CASSVYPSMNTEAFF; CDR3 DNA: TGTGCCAGCAGCGTATACCCAAGCATGAACACTGAAGCTTTCTTT
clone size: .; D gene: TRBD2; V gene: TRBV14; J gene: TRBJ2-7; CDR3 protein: CASSLFSGRLYEQYF; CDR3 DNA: TGTGCCAGCAGCCTTTTTAGCGGGAGACTTTACGAGCAGTACTTC
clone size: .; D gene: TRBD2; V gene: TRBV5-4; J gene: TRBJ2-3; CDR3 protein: CASSQKAGGPSDTQYF; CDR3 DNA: TGTGCCAGCAGCCAGAAAGCGGGAGGGCCCTCAGATACGCAGTATTTT
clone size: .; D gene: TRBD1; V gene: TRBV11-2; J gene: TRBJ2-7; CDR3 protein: CASSSTGFGQYF; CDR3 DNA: TGTGCCAGCAGCTCGACAGGGTTCGGGCAGTACTTC
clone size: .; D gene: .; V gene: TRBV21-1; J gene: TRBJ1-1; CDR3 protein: CASSKRGRLGNAEAFF; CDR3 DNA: TGTGCCAGCAGCAAAAGGGGCCGATTAGGGAACGCTGAAGCTTTCTTT
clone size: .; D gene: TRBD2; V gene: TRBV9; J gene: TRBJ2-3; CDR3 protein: CASSLRGDSDTQYF; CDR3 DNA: TGTGCCAGCAGCTTGCGGGGGGACTCAGATACGCAGTATTTT
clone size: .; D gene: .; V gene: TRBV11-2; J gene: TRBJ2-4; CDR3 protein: CASSADRPVGKNIQYF; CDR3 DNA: TGTGCCAGCAGCGCCGACAGGCCCGTGGGCAAAAACATTCAGTACTTC
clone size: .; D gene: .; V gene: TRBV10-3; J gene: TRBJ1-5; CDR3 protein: CAISLEGGQPQHF; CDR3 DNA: TGTGCCATCAGTTTGGAGGGCGGACAGCCCCAGCATTTT
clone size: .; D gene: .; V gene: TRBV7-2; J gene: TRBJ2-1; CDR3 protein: CASSLVADNYNEQFF; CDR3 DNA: TGTGCCAGCAGCTTAGTAGCGGACAATTACAATGAGCAGTTCTTC
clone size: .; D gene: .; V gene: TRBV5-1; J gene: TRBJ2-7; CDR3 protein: CASSLVPGASYEQYF; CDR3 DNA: TGCGCCAGCAGCTTGGTTCCGGGAGCGTCCTACGAGCAGTACTTC
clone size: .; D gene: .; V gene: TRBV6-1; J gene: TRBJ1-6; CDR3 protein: CASREILSSYNSPLHF; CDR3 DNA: TGTGCCAGCAGAGAAATTCTAAGCTCCTATAATTCACCCCTCCACTTT
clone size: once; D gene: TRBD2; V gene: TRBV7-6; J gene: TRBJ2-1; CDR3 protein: CASSLEASGGRYEQFF; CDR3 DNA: TGTGCCAGCAGCTTAGAAGCTAGCGGAGGCCGTTATGAGCAGTTCTTC
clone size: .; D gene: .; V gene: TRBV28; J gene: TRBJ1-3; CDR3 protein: CASSRLDTIYF; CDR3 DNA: TGTGCCAGCAGTCGGTTAGACACCATATATTTT
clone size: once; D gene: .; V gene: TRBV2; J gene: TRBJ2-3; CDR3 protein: CASLERGRSTDTQYF; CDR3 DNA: TGTGCCAGCCTCGAAAGGGGCAGGAGCACAGATACGCAGTATTTT
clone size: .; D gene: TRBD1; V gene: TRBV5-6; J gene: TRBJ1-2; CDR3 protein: CASSELQGAYGYTF; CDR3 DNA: TGTGCCAGCAGCGAATTACAGGGGGCATATGGCTACACCTTC
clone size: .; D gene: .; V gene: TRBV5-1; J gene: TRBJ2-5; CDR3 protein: CASSPRDTEIQYF; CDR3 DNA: TGCGCCAGCAGCCCCCGGGACACCGAAATCCAGTACTTC
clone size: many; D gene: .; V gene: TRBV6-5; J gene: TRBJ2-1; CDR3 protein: CASSLTQPGNYNEQFF; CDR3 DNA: TGTGCCAGCAGTTTGACTCAGCCGGGTAATTACAATGAGCAGTTCTTC
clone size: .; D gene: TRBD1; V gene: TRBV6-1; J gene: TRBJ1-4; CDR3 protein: CASSENLDRVF; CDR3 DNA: TGTGCCAGCAGTGAAAACTTGGACAGGGTTTTT
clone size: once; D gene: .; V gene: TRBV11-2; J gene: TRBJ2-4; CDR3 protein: CASSLRPGIIAKNIQYF; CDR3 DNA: TGTGCCAGCAGCTTAAGACCCGGGATAATAGCCAAAAACATTCAGTACTTC
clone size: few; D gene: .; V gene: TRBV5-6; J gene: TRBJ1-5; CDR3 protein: CASSSRGYSNQPQHF; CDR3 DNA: TGTGCCAGCAGCTCTAGGGGTTATAGCAATCAGCCCCAGCATTTT
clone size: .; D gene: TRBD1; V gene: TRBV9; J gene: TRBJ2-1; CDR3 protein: CASSVGGTGNNEQFF; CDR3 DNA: TGTGCCAGCAGCGTAGGTGGGACAGGGAACAATGAGCAGTTCTTC
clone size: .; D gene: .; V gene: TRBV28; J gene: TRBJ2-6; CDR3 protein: CASSLAGSGANVLTF; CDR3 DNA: TGTGCCAGCAGTTTAGCGGGCTCTGGGGCCAACGTCCTGACTTTC
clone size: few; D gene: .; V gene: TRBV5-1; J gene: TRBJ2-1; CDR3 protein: CASSQTAGAYNEQFF; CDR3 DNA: TGCGCCAGCAGCCAGACGGCGGGGGCGTACAATGAGCAGTTCTTC
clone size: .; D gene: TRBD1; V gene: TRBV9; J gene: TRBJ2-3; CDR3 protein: CASSAGTGANTQYF; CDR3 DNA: TGTGCCAGCAGCGCCGGGACAGGGGCAAATACGCAGTATTTT
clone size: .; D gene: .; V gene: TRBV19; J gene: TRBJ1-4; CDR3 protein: CASTGRASTNEKLFF; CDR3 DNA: TGTGCCAGTACCGGCAGGGCTTCAACTAATGAAAAACTGTTTTTT
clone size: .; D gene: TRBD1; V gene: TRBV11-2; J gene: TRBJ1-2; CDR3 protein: CASSRDRDYGYTF; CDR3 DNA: TGTGCCAGCAGCCGGGACAGAGACTATGGCTACACCTTC
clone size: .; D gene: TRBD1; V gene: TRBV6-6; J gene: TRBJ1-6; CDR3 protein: CASSPTGQGPYSPLHF; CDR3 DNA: TGTGCCAGCAGCCCCACAGGACAGGGTCCCTATTCACCCCTCCACTTT
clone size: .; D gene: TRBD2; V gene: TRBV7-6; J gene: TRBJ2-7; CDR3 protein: CASSLRRGGRGDEQYF; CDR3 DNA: TGTGCCAGCAGCTTAAGGCGGGGGGGCCGTGGCGACGAGCAGTACTTC
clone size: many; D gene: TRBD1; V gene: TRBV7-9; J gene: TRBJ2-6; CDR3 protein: CASSEVGGAGANVLTF; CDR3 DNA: TGTGCCAGCAGCGAAGTAGGGGGCGCCGGGGCCAACGTCCTGACTTTC
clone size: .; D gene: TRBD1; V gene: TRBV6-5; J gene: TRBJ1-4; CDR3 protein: CASSLDRGEKLFF; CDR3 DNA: TGTGCCAGCAGTCTCGACAGGGGTGAAAAACTGTTTTTT
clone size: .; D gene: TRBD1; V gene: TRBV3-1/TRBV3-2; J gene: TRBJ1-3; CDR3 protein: CASSRATGAGNTIYF; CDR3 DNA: TGTGCCAGCAGCCGAGCGACAGGGGCTGGAAACACCATATATTTT
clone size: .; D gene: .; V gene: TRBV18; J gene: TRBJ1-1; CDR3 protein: CASSYRGVGTEAFF; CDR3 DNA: TGTGCCAGCTCATACCGGGGGGTCGGGACTGAAGCTTTCTTT
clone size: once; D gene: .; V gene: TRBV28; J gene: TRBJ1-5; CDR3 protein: CASSPAGVRQPQHF; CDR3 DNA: TGTGCCAGCAGCCCCGCGGGAGTTCGACAGCCCCAGCATTTT
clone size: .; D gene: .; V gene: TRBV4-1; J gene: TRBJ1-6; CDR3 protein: CASSQDNRGNSYNSPLHF; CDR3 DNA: TGCGCCAGCAGCCAAGATAATCGGGGGAACTCCTATAATTCACCCCTCCACTTT
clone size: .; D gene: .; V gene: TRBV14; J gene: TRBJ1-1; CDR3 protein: CASSRITQAPEAFF; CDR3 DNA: TGTGCCAGCAGCCGTATAACACAGGCCCCTGAAGCTTTCTTT
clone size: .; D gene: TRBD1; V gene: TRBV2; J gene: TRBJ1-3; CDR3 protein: CASGGQFSGNTIYF; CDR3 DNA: TGTGCCAGCGGGGGACAGTTCTCTGGAAACACCATATATTTT
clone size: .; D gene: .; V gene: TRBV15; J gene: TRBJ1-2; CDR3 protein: CATSGTGPGGYTF; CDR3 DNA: TGTGCCACCAGCGGTACAGGGCCGGGTGGCTACACCTTC
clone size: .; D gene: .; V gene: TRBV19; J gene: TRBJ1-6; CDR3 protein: CASRVFGGDSPLHF; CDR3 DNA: TGTGCCAGTAGGGTTTTCGGCGGGGATTCACCCCTCCACTTT
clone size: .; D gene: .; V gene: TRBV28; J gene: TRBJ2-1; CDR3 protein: CASSFRQGGQFF; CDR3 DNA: TGTGCCAGCAGTTTTCGCCAGGGGGGACAGTTCTTC
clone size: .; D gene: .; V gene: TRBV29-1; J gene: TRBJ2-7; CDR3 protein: CSVGRSSYEQYF; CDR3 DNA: TGCAGCGTTGGCAGGTCCTCCTACGAGCAGTACTTC
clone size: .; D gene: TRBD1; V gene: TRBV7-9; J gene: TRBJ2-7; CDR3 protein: CASSASTGVQGEQYF; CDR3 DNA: TGTGCCAGCAGCGCCTCAACAGGGGTCCAAGGAGAGCAGTACTTC
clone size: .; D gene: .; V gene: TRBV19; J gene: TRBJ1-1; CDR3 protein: CASSISGHKNTEAFF; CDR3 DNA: TGTGCCAGTAGTATTTCTGGACACAAGAACACTGAAGCTTTCTTT
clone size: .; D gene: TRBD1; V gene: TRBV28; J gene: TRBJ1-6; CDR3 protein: CASSLRTGRTYNSPLHF; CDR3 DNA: TGTGCCAGCAGTCTCCGGACAGGGCGGACCTATAATTCACCCCTCCACTTT
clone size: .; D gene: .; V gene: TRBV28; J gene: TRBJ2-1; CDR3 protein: CATHRAGSYNEQFF; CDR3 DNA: TGTGCCACCCATCGGGCAGGGTCCTACAATGAGCAGTTCTTC
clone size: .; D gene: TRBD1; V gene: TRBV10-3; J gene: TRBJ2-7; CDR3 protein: CAISGDSYEQYF; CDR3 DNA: TGTGCCATCAGTGGGGACAGCTACGAGCAGTACTTC
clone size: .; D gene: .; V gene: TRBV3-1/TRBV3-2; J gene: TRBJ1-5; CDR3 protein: CASSLPNQPQHF; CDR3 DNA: TGTGCCAGCAGCCTTCCAAATCAGCCCCAGCATTTT
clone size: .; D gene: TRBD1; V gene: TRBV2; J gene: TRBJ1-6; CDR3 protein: CASSRDRGYSPLHF; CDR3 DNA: TGTGCCAGCAGTCGGGACAGGGGGTATTCACCCCTCCACTTT
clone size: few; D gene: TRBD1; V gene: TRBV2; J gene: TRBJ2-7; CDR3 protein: CASRRQGSSYEQYF; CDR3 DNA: TGTGCCAGCAGACGACAGGGGTCCTCCTACGAGCAGTACTTC
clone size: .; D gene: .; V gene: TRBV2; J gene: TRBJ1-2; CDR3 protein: CASSERPRANYGYTF; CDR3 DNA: TGTGCCAGCAGCGAGCGGCCCCGAGCTAACTATGGCTACACCTTC
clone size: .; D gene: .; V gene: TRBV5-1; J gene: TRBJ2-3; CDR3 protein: CASSLGLTDTQYF; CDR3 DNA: TGCGCCAGCAGCTTGGGACTAACAGATACGCAGTATTTT
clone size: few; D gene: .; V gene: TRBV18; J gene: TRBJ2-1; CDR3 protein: CASSPSGLLTSNEQFF; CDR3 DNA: TGTGCCAGCTCACCATCGGGACTCCTCACTTCCAATGAGCAGTTCTTC